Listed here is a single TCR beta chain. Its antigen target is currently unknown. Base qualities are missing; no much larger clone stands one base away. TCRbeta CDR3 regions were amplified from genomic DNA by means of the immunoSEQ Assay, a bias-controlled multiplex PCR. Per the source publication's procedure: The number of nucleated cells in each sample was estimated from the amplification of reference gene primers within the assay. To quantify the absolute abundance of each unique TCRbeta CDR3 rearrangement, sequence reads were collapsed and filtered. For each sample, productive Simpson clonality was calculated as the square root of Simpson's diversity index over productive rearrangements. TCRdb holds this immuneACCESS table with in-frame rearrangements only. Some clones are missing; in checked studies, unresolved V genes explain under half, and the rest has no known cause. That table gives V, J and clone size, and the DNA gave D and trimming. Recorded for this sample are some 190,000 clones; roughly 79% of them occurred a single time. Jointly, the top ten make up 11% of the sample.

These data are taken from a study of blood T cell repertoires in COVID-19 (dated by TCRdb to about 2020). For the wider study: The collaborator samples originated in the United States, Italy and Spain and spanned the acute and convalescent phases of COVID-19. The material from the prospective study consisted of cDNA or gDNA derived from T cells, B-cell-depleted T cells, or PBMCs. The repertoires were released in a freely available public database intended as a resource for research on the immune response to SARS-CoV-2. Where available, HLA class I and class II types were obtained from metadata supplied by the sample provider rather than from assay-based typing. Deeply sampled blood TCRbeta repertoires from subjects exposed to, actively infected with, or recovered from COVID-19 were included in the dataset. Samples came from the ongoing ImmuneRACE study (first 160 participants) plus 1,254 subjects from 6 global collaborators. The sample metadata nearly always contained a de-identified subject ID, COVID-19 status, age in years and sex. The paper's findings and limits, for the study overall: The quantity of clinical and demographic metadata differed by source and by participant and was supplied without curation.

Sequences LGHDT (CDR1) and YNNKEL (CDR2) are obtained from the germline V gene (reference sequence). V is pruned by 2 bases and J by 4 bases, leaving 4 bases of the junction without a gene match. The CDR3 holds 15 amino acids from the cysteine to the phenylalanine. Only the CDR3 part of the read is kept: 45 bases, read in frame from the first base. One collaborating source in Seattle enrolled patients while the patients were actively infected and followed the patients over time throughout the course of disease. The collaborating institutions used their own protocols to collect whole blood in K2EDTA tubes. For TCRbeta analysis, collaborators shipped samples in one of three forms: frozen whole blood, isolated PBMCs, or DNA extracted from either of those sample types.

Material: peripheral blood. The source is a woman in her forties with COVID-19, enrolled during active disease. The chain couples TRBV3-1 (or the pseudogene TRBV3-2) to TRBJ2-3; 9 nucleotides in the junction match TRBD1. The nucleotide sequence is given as TGTGCCAGCAGCCAACGGACAGGGGATTCAGATACGCAGTATTTT. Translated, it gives CASSQRTGDSDTQYF.